These 30 T cell receptor beta chains came from one sample sequenced in a study of T cells after yellow fever vaccination. TCRdb reprocessed the 5' RACE reads with MiXCR, giving one entry per CDR3 protein. The profile shows a few hundred thousand distinct CDR3 sequences, about 4% of them singletons. The source was PBMCs, collected 5 days after the yellow fever booster vaccination. These receptors were collected from a young man who received the YFV17D yellow fever vaccine.

This clonotype was counted only a few times. V is TRBV9 and J is TRBJ1-6; the D is unclear. CDR1 and CDR2 from the germline V gene are SGDLS and YYNGEE. Deletions cut 3 bases from V and 2 bases from J, with 12 bases between. The CDR3 spans 16 residues. CDR3 sequence reads: CASSATQIAYNSPLHF. In DNA form, the CDR3 reads TGTGCCAGCAGCGCGACGCAGATTGCCTATAATTCACCCCTCCACTTT.

This clonotype was observed a handful of times. The chain has TRBV29-1 and TRBJ1-1; D not resolved. The CDR3 spans 13 residues. Per the germline V gene, CDR1 is SQVTM and CDR2 is ANQGSEA. Trimming pared 5 bases from V and 5 bases from J, leaving 15 bases between. The CDR3 DNA reads TGCAGCGTTCGACGCTCCCTGGGGACTGAAGCTTTCTTT. Its translation: CSVRRSLGTEAFF. The variable domain in full, with the rest retrieved from reference TRBV29-1 and TRBJ1-1, is SAVISQKPSRDICQRGTSLTIQCQVDSQVTMMFWYRQQPGQSLTLIATANQGSEATYESGFVIDKFPISRPNLTFSTLTVSNMSPEDSSIYLCSVRRSLGTEAFFGQGTRLTVV.

This clonotype appeared a few times. V usage is TRBV20-1 and J usage is TRBJ1-6; D not resolved. CDR1 and CDR2 from the germline V gene are DFQATT and SNEGSKA (reference sequence). Trimming left V 6 bases short and J 7 bases short, with 19 bases between. The CDR3 runs 15 residues. The CDR3 DNA sequence: TGCAGTGCCCTCTTGCTTGGACGGTTAAATTCACCCCTCCACTTT. Translated, it gives CSALLLGRLNSPLHF.

Comment on this clonotype: One junction end does not reproduce the germline sequence, and a read error may be involved. V and J are TRBV12-3 or TRBV12-4 and TRBJ1-1, with 7 nucleotides matching TRBD1. This CDR3 is 13 amino acids long. The CDR3 loop reads CASGDSLDTEAFF. The CDR3 nucleotides are TGTGCCAGCGGGGACAGCCTTGACACTGAAGCTTTTTTT.

V and J are TRBV20-1 and TRBJ2-7, with 8 nucleotides matching TRBD1. V lost 6 bases and J lost 0; bases outside the gene matches: 4. Germline assignment: CDR1 DFQATT and CDR2 SNEGSKA (reference sequence). The CDR3 is 13 amino acids. The CDR3 reads CSALDRGSYEQYV. In DNA, the CDR3 is TGCAGTGCGCTTGACAGGGGCTCCTACGAGCAGTACGTC.

The chain couples TRBV12-3 or TRBV12-4 to TRBJ2-3; possibly TRBD2 for D (7 bases). Deletions cut 6 bases from V and 4 bases from J, with 14 bases between. This CDR3 contains 14 residues. The CDR3 loop is CASSQQGGADTQYF. Written as DNA, the CDR3 is TGTGCCAGCAGCCAACAAGGGGGGGCAGATACGCAGTATTTT.

This clonotype was observed a few times. The rearrangement uses TRBV6-5 and TRBJ2-5; 10 nucleotides align to TRBD2. The CDR3 consists of 17 residues. With 5 bases clipped from V and 1 base from J, the junction kept 10 bases outside the gene matches. The germline V gene encodes CDR1 MNHEY and CDR2 SVGAGI. The CDR3 reads CASSPPPGLATQETQYF. CDR3 coding DNA: TGTGCCAGCAGTCCCCCCCCGGGACTAGCGACCCAAGAGACCCAGTACTTC.

In its sample, this clonotype was seen many times. This chain uses TRBV4-1 with TRBJ2-2; D remains unclear. The CDR3 loop spans 16 amino acids. Trimming removed 5 bases at V and 2 bases at J, with 15 bases between. Germline V gene sequence: CDR1 MGHRA, CDR2 YSYEKL. The chain's CDR3 is CASSYNGFHNTGELFF. The CDR3 nucleotides are TGCGCCAGCAGCTACAACGGTTTCCATAACACCGGGGAGCTGTTTTTT.

This clonotype was counted a few times. The V call is TRBV5-1, the J call TRBJ2-3; 10 nucleotides align to TRBD1. Germline-derived CDR1 and CDR2 are SGHRS and YFSETQ. This CDR3 is built from 15 residues. Unmatched junction bases numbered 4, after V lost 6 bases and J lost 0 bases. CDR3 region: CASKGDRGSTDTQYF. DNA for the CDR3: TGCGCCAGCAAGGGGGACAGGGGTAGCACAGATACGCAGTATTTT.

The chain couples TRBV12-3 or TRBV12-4 to TRBJ1-2; no firm D call. The CDR3 runs 13 residues. Deletions cut 3 bases from V and 8 bases from J, with 13 bases between. Written as DNA, the CDR3 is TGTGCCAGCAGTTTTCTGGTGGTAGGGGGCTACACCTTC. Translation gives CASSFLVVGGYTF.

This chain connects TRBV5-4 to TRBJ2-1; D is unclear. Per germline, CDR1 SGHNT and CDR2 YYREEE (reference sequence). Trimming took off 0 bases at V and 8 bases at J, with 12 bases between the two ends. The CDR3 consists of 14 residues. This CDR3 is CASSLVQALDEQFF. CDR3 coding DNA: TGTGCCAGCAGCTTGGTTCAGGCGCTCGATGAGCAGTTCTTC.

This clonotype was observed many times. The rearrangement links TRBV10-3 to TRBJ2-3, with D hard to call. Germline CDR1 and CDR2: ENHRY and SYGVKD. The CDR3 contains 14 residues. V was cut by 0 bases and J by 2 bases, with 6 bases left in between. The CDR3 nucleotides are TGTGCCATCAGTGAGTCCGGATTCACAGATACGCAGTATTTT. Translation: CAISESGFTDTQYF.

The V and J genes are TRBV15 and TRBJ1-2, with 11 bases matching TRBD1. The CDR3 covers 13 residues. Germline CDR1 is LNHNV and CDR2 is YYDKDF (reference sequence). Trimming removed 4 bases from V and 13 bases from J; junction bases left unmatched: 8. CDR3 DNA: TGTGCCACCAGCAATAGGACAGGGGGCCCCTCCACCTTC. Its translation is CATSNRTGGPSTF.

The chain joins TRBV18 to TRBJ1-2; the D gene is possibly TRBD1 (5 bases). Trimming cost V 3 bases and J 5 bases, with 13 bases left between them. This CDR3 spans 14 amino acids. CDR1 is KGHSH and CDR2 is LQKENI in the germline V gene. The CDR3 DNA is TGTGCCAGCTCACCTCCAGGGAGCCGTTATGGCTACACCTTC. Translation gives CASSPPGSRYGYTF.

The genes are TRBV10-1 and TRBJ2-1; TRBD1 is a possible D gene (6 bases). V shed 8 bases and J shed 9 bases, with 11 bases lying between them. The CDR3 consists of 11 residues. Germline loops: CDR1 WNHNN, CDR2 SYGVQD (reference sequence). In DNA, the CDR3 is TGCGCCAGCCAGGGGCAAGGTGAGCAGTTCTTC. Its translation is CASQGQGEQFF.

This chain connects TRBV4-2 to TRBJ1-5; a weak D match, TRBD1 (5 bases). V was trimmed by 0 bases and J by 8 bases, leaving 17 bases between them. This CDR3 region has 16 residues. Germline lookup yields CDR1 LGHNA and CDR2 YNFKEQ. The CDR3 is CASSQELRQRGKPQHF. Here the CDR3 DNA reads TGTGCCAGCAGCCAAGAACTGCGACAGCGGGGGAAGCCCCAGCATTTT.

This clonotype was recorded many times. V and J are TRBV2 and TRBJ1-5, with TRBD1 as a possible D gene (6 bases). V gave up 3 bases and J gave up 2 bases, with 14 bases separating them. The CDR3 is 16 residues long. Per germline, CDR1 SNHLY and CDR2 FYNNEI. The CDR3 DNA sequence: TGTGCCAGCAGTGATGGGTTCAGGGGAGGCAATCAGCCCCAGCATTTT. This gives the protein CASSDGFRGGNQPQHF.

The J gene is TRBJ2-4, the V gene TRBV25-1; D perhaps matches TRBD1 (6 bases). V was trimmed by 1 base and J by 12 bases, leaving 13 bases between them. Germline lookup yields CDR1 MGHDK and CDR2 SYGVNS. This CDR3 region has 13 residues. CDR3 loop: CASSEWTVPNQYF. The CDR3 nucleotides read TGTGCCAGCAGTGAATGGACAGTACCAAATCAGTACTTC.

V gene TRBV6-2 or TRBV6-3 combines with J gene TRBJ2-5, with 7 bases that match TRBD2. CDR3 length: 16 amino acids. Germline CDR1 reads MNHEY; CDR2 reads SVGEGT. The J segment lost 1 base and the V segment lost 6 bases, leaving 11 bases of the junction unmatched. The chain's CDR3 is CASRGPGLPFQETQYF. CDR3 nucleotides: TGTGCCAGCAGAGGGCCGGGACTACCTTTCCAAGAGACCCAGTACTTC.

This clonotype was detected a few times. The chain recombines TRBV5-1 with TRBJ1-2; 7 nucleotides align to TRBD1. After removal of 4 bases from V and 2 bases from J, the junction contained 5 bases not matched to a gene. This CDR3 spans 14 amino acids. Per germline, CDR1 SGHRS and CDR2 YFSETQ. The DNA of the CDR3 is TGCGCCAGCAGCAAGACAGGGCCAAACTATGGCTACACCTTC. Translation: CASSKTGPNYGYTF. Full variable domain (outside the CDR3, taken from reference TRBV5-1 and TRBJ1-2): KAGVTQTPRYLIKTRGQQVTLSCSPISGHRSVSWYQQTPGQGLQFLFEYFSETQRNKGNFPGRFSGRQFSNSRSEMNVSTLELGDSALYLCASSKTGPNYGYTFGSGTRLTVV.

This clonotype was observed many times. The chain carries TRBV2 and TRBJ2-7; D is possibly TRBD1 (6 bases). V was pared by 6 bases and J by 4 bases, with 10 bases between. The CDR3 has 12 residues. CDR1 SNHLY and CDR2 FYNNEI come from the germline V gene. The CDR3 protein is CASSEQGYEQYV. The DNA of the CDR3 is TGTGCCAGCAGCGAACAGGGTTACGAGCAGTACGTC.

This clonotype was recorded at least ten times. This chain connects TRBV7-3 to TRBJ2-7, with unresolved D. V gave up 2 bases and J gave up 1 base, with 9 bases separating them. From germline, CDR1 is SGHTA and CDR2 FQGTGA. The CDR3 is made up of 14 amino acids. CDR3 in DNA: TGTGCCAGCAGCTTAGGCCCGGGTTCCTACGAGCAGTACTTC. Protein: CASSLGPGSYEQYF.

CDR3 in DNA: TGCAGCGTTGAGAGCAAGAACTACAATGAGCAGTTCTTC. It yields the protein CSVESKNYNEQFF. V usage is TRBV29-1 and J usage is TRBJ2-1; D gene uncertain. Trimming removed 3 bases at V and 3 bases at J, with 9 bases between. The CDR3 runs to 13 residues. Looked up from germline, CDR1 is SQVTM and CDR2 is ANQGSEA.

The chain joins TRBV4-1 to TRBJ2-3; 10 bases line up with TRBD2. With V trimmed by 4 bases and J by 10 bases, 14 bases remained unmatched. The CDR3 length is 16 residues. CDR1 is MGHRA, CDR2 YSYEKL, per germline. CDR3 sequence reads: CASSLETSGLLGAQYF. Here the CDR3 DNA reads TGCGCCAGCAGCCTAGAGACTAGCGGGCTCCTTGGGGCGCAGTATTTT.

This clonotype was seen many times. The gene calls are TRBV5-4 and TRBJ2-1; D possibly matches TRBD1 or TRBD2 (5 bases each). The CDR3 length is 16 residues. Deletions cut 4 bases from V and 7 bases from J, with 21 bases between. Per germline, CDR1 SGHNT and CDR2 YYREEE (reference sequence). The CDR3 protein is CASSTREQGFGNEQFF. In nucleotides, the CDR3 is TGTGCCAGCAGCACGAGGGAGCAGGGTTTTGGGAATGAGCAGTTCTTC. Combining the CDR3 with reference TRBV5-4 and TRBJ2-1 gives the whole variable domain ETGVTQSPTHLIKTRGQQVTLRCSSQSGHNTVSWYQQALGQGPQFIFQYYREEENGRGNFPPRFSGLQFPNYSSELNVNALELDDSALYLCASSTREQGFGNEQFFGPGTRLTVL.

This clonotype was detected only a few times. The chain uses TRBV18 and TRBJ1-5; unclear D gene. Germline CDR1 reads KGHSH; CDR2 reads LQKENI. The CDR3 spans 15 residues. V gave up 3 bases and J gave up 0 bases, with 9 bases separating them. This CDR3 reads CASSPELSSNQPQHF. CDR3 nucleotide sequence: TGTGCCAGCTCACCTGAGTTGTCTAGCAATCAGCCCCAGCATTTT. Using reference TRBV18 and TRBJ1-5 for the parts outside the CDR3, the full variable domain is NAGVMQNPRHLVRRRGQEARLRCSPMKGHSHVYWYRQLPEEGLKFMVYLQKENIIDESGMPKERFSAEFPKEGPSILRIQQVVRGDSAAYFCASSPELSSNQPQHFGDGTRLSIL.

This clonotype was counted ten times or more. The CDR3 sequence: CASSLWGGNTEAFF. Here the CDR3 DNA reads TGTGCCAGCTCCCTGTGGGGGGGGAACACTGAAGCTTTCTTT. V is TRBV18 and J is TRBJ1-1, with D possibly matching TRBD1 (5 bases). Germline V lookup: CDR1 KGHSH, CDR2 LQKENI. V lost 6 bases to trimming and J lost 1 base, with 12 bases between them. CDR3 length: 14 amino acids.

The V call is TRBV24-1, the J call TRBJ2-7; 11 bases line up with TRBD1. The ends lost 4 bases at V and 7 bases at J; junction bases unmatched: 5. CDR1 is KGHDR, CDR2 SFDVKD, per germline. The CDR3 runs 14 residues. The CDR3 coding sequence is TGTGCCACCAGTGAGAGGACAGGGGGCGGTGAGCAGTACTTC. Translation: CATSERTGGGEQYF.

This chain uses TRBV4-1 with TRBJ2-1; 12 bases align to TRBD2. The V gene's germline CDR1 is MGHRA and CDR2 YSYEKL. This CDR3 is 16 amino acids long. Trimming took 1 base from V and 4 from J; bases not matched to a gene: 2. The CDR3 DNA follows: TGCGCCAGCAGCCAAGGGCTAGCGGGGGGGTACAATGAGCAGTTCTTC. It specifies CASSQGLAGGYNEQFF.

This clonotype has at least ten counts. The rearrangement joins TRBV5-1 to TRBJ2-5, with D unclear. This CDR3 region has 15 residues. Germline CDR1 reads SGHRS; CDR2 reads YFSETQ. V was trimmed by 4 bases and J by 5 bases, leaving 18 bases between them. In DNA form, the CDR3 reads TGCGCCAGCAGCCCCCGTTTCCCAGGCTGGGAGACCCAGTACTTC. Amino acid sequence: CASSPRFPGWETQYF.